This T cell receptor beta chain emerged from a study of human thymus T cells. This clone was detected once. Its specificity is not known. Study-wide points: There appeared to be biased usage of V and J genes in thymic and blood repertoires. Related research reported highly overlapping thymic repertoires among unrelated individuals.

The table came from immunoSEQ multiplex PCR; TCRdb's copy has only in-frame clones and leaves some out. The table has some 130,000 clones, around 94% seen once. Thymus specimens were resections from corrective heart surgery. Trimming took 1 base from V and 10 from J, leaving 16 bases between them. The CDR3 runs 14 residues. From germline, CDR1 is SGHDT and CDR2 YYEEEE. Sequences were obtained from thymus tissue. This clonotype originated in a boy younger than two with a congenital heart defect but otherwise immunologically healthy. The rearrangement uses TRBV5-6 and TRBJ2-3, with TRBD1 as a possible D gene (6 bases). DNA for the CDR3: TGTGCCAGCAGCTTGACCAACAGGGATGGAGCGCAGTATTTT. Translated: CASSLTNRDGAQYF.